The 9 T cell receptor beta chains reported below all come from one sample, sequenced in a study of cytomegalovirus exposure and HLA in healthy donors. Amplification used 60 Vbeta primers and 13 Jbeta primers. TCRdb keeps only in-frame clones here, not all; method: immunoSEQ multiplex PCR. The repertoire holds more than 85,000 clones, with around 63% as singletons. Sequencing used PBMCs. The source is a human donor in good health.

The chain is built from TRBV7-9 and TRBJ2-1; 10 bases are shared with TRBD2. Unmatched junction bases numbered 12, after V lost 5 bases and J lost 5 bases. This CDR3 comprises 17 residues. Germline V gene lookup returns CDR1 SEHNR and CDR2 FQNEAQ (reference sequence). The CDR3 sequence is CASSPAVLAGAHNEQFF. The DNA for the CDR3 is TGTGCCAGCAGCCCCGCAGTCCTAGCGGGAGCCCACAATGAGCAGTTCTTC.

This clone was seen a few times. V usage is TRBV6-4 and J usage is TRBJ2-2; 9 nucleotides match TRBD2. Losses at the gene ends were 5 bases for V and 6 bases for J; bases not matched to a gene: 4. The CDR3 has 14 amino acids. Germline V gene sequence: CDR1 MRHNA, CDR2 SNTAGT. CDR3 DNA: TGTGCCAGCAGTACCGGGACTAGCTCCGGGGAGCTGTTTTTT. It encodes CASSTGTSSGELFF.

As DNA, the CDR3 is TGTGCCAGCAGTTACTCAGTTGGGAGGGTTAACGCTTTCTTT. This sequence encodes CASSYSVGRVNAFF. The rearrangement links TRBV6-5 to TRBJ1-1; D unclear. Trimming took off 0 bases at V and 11 bases at J, with 16 bases between the two ends. This CDR3 has 14 amino acids. Germline CDR1 reads MNHEY; CDR2 reads SVGAGI.

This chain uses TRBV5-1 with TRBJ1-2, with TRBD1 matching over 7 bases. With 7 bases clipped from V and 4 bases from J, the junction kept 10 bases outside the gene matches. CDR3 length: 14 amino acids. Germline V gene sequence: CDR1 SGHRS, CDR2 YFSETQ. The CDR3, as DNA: TGCGCCAGCGGACCGACAGGGCGGGGCTATGGCTACACCTTC. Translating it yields CASGPTGRGYGYTF.

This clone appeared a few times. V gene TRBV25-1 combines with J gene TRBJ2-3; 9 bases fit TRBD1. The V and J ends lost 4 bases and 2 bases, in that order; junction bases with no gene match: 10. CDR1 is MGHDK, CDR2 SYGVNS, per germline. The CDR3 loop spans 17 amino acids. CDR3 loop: CASSVDPGQGPTDTQYF. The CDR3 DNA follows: TGTGCCAGCAGTGTTGACCCGGGACAGGGACCCACAGATACGCAGTATTTT.

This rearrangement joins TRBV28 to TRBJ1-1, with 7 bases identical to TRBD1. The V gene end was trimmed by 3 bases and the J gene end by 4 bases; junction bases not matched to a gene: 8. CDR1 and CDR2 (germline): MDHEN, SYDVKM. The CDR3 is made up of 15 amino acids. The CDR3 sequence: CASSFRRGPGTEAFF. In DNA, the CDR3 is TGTGCCAGCAGTTTTAGGAGGGGGCCTGGCACTGAAGCTTTCTTT.

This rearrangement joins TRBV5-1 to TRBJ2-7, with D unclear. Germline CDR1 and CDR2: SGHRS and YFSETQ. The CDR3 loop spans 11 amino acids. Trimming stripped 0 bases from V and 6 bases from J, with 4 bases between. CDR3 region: CASSLEREQYF. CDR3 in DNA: TGCGCCAGCAGCTTGGAGCGCGAGCAGTACTTC.

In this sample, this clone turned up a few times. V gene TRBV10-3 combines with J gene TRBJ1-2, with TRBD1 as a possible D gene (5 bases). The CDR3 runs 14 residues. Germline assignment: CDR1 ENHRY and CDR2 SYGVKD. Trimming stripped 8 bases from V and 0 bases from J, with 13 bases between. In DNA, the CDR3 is TGTGCCATCGGGGGGGACGTCCCTAACTATGGCTACACCTTC. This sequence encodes CAIGGDVPNYGYTF.

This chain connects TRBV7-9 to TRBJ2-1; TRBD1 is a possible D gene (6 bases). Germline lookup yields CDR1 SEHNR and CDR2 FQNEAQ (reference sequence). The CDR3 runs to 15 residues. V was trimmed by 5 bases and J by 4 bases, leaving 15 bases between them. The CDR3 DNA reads TGTGCCAGCAGCGGAGCCGGGACACCTTACAATGAGCAGTTCTTC. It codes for CASSGAGTPYNEQFF. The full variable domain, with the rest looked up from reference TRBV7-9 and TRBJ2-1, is DTGVSQNPRHKITKRGQNVTFRCDPISEHNRLYWYRQTLGQGPEFLTYFQNEAQLEKSRLLSDRFSAERPKGSFSTLEIQRTEQGDSAMYLCASSGAGTPYNEQFFGPGTRLTVL.